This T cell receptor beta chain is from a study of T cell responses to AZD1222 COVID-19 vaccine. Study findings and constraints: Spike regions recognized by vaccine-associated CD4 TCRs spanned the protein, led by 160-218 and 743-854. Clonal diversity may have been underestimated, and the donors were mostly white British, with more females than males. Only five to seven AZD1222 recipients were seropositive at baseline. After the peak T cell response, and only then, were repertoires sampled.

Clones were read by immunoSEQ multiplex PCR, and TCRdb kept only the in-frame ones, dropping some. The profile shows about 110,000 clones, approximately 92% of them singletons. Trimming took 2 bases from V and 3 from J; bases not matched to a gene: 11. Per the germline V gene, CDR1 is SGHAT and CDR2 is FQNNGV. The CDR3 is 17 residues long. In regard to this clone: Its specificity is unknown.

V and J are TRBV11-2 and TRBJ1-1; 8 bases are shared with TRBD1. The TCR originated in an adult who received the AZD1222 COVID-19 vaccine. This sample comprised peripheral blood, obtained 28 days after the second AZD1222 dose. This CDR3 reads CASSLQGARVPDTEAFF. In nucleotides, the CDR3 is TGTGCCAGCAGCTTACAGGGGGCGCGGGTCCCGGACACTGAAGCTTTCTTT.